The 10 T cell receptor beta chains below were found in one sample sequenced in a study of T-cell memory formation after mild COVID-19. Using its own MiXCR run on the 5' RACE reads, TCRdb lists one record per CDR3 protein. This table has fewer than 700,000 distinct CDR3 sequences, more than 15% appearing once. The sample consisted of PBMCs or a T cell subset sorted from them (not recorded which). The origin of the receptors is an adult woman who had mild COVID-19 (a few samples of this study predate the infection). Cell type and time point are not known.

This chain connects TRBV27 to TRBJ1-1; D call uncertain. The CDR3 runs to 15 residues. Germline CDR1 and CDR2: MNHEY and SMNVEV (reference sequence). The V and J ends lost 3 bases and 2 bases respectively, with 13 bases between them. The CDR3 is CASSFGLSFNTEAFF. The CDR3 region has the DNA TGTGCCAGCAGTTTTGGTCTCAGTTTCAACACTGAAGCTTTCTTT.

The chain has TRBV24-1 and TRBJ2-2; 7 nucleotides match TRBD1. Germline V gene lookup returns CDR1 KGHDR and CDR2 SFDVKD. Unmatched junction bases numbered 5, after V lost 3 bases and J lost 2 bases. This CDR3 contains 16 residues. The DNA of the CDR3 is TGTGCCACCAGTGATGCTACAGGGGAAAACACCGGGGAGCTGTTTTTT. Translation gives CATSDATGENTGELFF.

The rearrangement links TRBV15 to TRBJ2-7, with D possibly being TRBD2 (7 bases). V shed 5 bases and J shed 1 base, with 24 bases lying between them. The CDR3 extends over 18 amino acids. CDR1 is LNHNV and CDR2 is YYDKDF in the germline V gene (reference sequence). CDR3 protein: CATSRGGDEWRGSYEQYF. The DNA for the CDR3 is TGTGCCACCAGCCGAGGGGGGGACGAATGGCGGGGATCCTACGAGCAGTACTTC.

V usage is TRBV9 and J usage is TRBJ2-7, with TRBD2 as a possible D gene (5 bases). The CDR3 is 15 residues long. Per the germline V gene, CDR1 is SGDLS and CDR2 is YYNGEE. Deletions cut 0 bases from V and 3 bases from J, with 13 bases between. CDR3 protein: CASSVGDGLLYEQYF. The CDR3 DNA is TGTGCCAGCAGCGTAGGTGATGGACTTCTCTACGAGCAGTACTTC.

The table lists this clonotype with a few counts. The chain recombines TRBV24-1 with TRBJ2-1, with 15 bases lining up with TRBD2. Germline-derived CDR1 and CDR2 are KGHDR and SFDVKD. The CDR3 sequence is 18 residues long. J lost 7 bases, V lost 4 bases, and 10 bases had no gene match. Here the CDR3 reads CATSEGGLAGGRGNEQFF. The CDR3 coding sequence is TGTGCCACCAGTGAAGGGGGACTAGCGGGGGGCAGGGGGAATGAGCAGTTCTTC.

The rearrangement links TRBV15 to TRBJ2-7; 7 bases agree with TRBD1. This CDR3 has 16 amino acids. V lost 0 bases and J lost 1; bases outside the gene matches: 6. CDR1 LNHNV and CDR2 YYDKDF come from the germline V gene (reference sequence). CDR3: CATSRDRDSHSYEQYF. The CDR3, as DNA: TGTGCCACCAGCAGAGATCGGGACAGCCATTCCTACGAGCAGTACTTC.

The rearrangement links TRBV29-1 to TRBJ2-4; 9 bases map to TRBD2. With V trimmed by 1 base and J by 4 bases, 5 bases remained unmatched. Germline V CDR1 and CDR2: SQVTM, ANQGSEA. The CDR3 runs 15 residues. CDR3 residues: CSVEGTSGSKNIQYF. CDR3 nucleotides: TGCAGCGTTGAAGGCACTAGCGGGTCGAAAAACATTCAGTACTTC.

This clonotype turned up a few times. The V call is TRBV4-3, the J call TRBJ2-1, with D perhaps matching TRBD2 (6 bases). The V and J ends lost 4 bases and 0 bases respectively, with 22 bases between them. CDR3 length: 19 residues. Per germline, CDR1 LGHNA and CDR2 YSLEER. The CDR3 nucleotides are TGCGCCAGCAGCCGCAAGACAAACCGCGGGATGAGCTCCTACAATGAGCAGTTCTTC. Its translation: CASSRKTNRGMSSYNEQFF.

V gene TRBV28 combines with J gene TRBJ1-6; 7 nucleotides align to TRBD1. The germline V gene has CDR1 MDHEN and CDR2 SYDVKM. The V segment lost 4 bases and the J segment 8 bases; nucleotides outside the gene matches: 11. CDR3 size: 16 residues. CDR3 residues: CASSSTRGLRDSPLHF. In DNA, the CDR3 is TGTGCCAGCAGTTCCACGAGGGGGCTTCGGGATTCACCCCTCCACTTT.

This clonotype was found a few times. The rearrangement joins TRBV4-1 to TRBJ1-2, with a possible D match to TRBD1 (5 bases). The V gene's germline CDR1 is MGHRA and CDR2 YSYEKL. CDR3 size: 17 residues. Deletions cut 4 bases from V and 0 bases from J, with 18 bases between. CDR3 residues: CASSRIPQGRTNYGYTF. In DNA, the CDR3 is TGCGCCAGCAGCCGAATACCCCAGGGCCGGACTAACTATGGCTACACCTTC.